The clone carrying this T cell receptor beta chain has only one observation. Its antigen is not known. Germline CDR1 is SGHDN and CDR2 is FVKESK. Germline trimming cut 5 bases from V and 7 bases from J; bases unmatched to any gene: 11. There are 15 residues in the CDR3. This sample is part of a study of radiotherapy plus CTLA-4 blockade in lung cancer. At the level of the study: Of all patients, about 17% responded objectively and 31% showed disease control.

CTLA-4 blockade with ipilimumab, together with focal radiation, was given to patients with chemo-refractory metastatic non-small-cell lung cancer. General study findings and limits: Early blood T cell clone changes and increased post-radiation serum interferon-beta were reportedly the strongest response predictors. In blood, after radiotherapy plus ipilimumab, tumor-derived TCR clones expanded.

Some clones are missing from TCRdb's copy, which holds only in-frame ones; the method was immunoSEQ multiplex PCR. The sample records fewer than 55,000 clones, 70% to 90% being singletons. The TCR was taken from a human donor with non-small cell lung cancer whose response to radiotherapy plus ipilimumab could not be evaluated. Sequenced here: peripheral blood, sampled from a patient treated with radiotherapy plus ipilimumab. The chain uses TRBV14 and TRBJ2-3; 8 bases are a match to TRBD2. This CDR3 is CASSKASGLSYTQYF. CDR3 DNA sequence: TGTGCCAGCAGCAAAGCTAGCGGGTTATCGTATACGCAGTATTTT.